The clone carrying this TCR beta chain was seen a few times. The antigen remains unidentified. All of the isolated RNA was reverse transcribed, so expressed TCRB transcripts were sequenced. Produced via immunoSEQ multiplex PCR; TCRdb's table is partial and in-frame only. The data contain 300,000 to 350,000 clones, 13% to 15% of them singletons. This record comes from a study of beta chain features in type 1 diabetes. Study-level points and caveats: Resolution of whether HLA type affects TCRB rearrangement was not achieved here. cDNA-based reads could over-represent cells with high TCR expression. Significant though moderate, a shortening of TCRB CDR3s appeared in all four CD4+ subsets of Type 1 diabetes patients.

This sequence was found in a man aged 30-40 years in good health. The specimen sequenced was central memory CD4+ T cells from blood.

In nucleotides, the CDR3 is TGTGCCAGCAGCAAAGGGACAGGAGATCCCATTAGCACAGATACGCAGTATTTT. Residues: CASSKGTGDPISTDTQYF. This chain joins TRBV21-1 and TRBJ2-3; the DNA was not used to check the table's D call, TRBD1. TRBV21-1 is a known pseudogene. The length of the CDR3 is 18 residues.